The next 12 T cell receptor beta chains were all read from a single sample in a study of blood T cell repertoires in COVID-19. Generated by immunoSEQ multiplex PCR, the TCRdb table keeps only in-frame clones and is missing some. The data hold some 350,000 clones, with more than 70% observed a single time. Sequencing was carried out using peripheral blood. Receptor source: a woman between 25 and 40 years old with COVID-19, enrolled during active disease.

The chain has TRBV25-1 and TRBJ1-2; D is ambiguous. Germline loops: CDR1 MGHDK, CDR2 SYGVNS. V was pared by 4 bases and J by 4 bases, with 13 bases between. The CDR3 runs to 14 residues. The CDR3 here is CASSGGIQAYGYTF. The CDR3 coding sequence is TGTGCCAGCAGTGGAGGTATTCAAGCCTATGGCTACACCTTC.

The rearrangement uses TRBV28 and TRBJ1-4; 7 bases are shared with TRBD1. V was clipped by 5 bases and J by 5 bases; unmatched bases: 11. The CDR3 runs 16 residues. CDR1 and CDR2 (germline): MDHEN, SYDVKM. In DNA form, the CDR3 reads TGTGCCAGCAGTCTATACTCCGGGACAGTGAATGAAAAACTGTTTTTT. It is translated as CASSLYSGTVNEKLFF.

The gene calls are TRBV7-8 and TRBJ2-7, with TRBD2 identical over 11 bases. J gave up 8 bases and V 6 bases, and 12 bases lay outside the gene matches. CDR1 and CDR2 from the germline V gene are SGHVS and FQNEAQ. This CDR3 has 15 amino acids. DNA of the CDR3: TGTGCCAGCAGTGCCCGGACTAGCGGGTCCCTCCAGCAGTACGTC. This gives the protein CASSARTSGSLQQYV.

CDR3 sequence: CASSSGQPGNTIYF. The CDR3 region has the DNA TGTGCCAGCAGCTCAGGACAACCCGGAAACACCATATATTTT. The chain is built from TRBV7-2 and TRBJ1-3; a possible D gene is TRBD1 (5 bases). CDR1 is SGHTA, CDR2 FQGNSA, per germline. The CDR3 length is 14 residues. Trimming left V 4 bases short and J 4 bases short, with 11 bases between.

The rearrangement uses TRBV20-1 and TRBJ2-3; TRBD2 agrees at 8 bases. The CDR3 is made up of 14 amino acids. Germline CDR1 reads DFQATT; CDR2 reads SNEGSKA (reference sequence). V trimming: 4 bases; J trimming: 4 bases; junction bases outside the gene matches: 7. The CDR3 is CSAIEREFPDTQYF. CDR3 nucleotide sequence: TGCAGTGCTATTGAGCGGGAGTTCCCAGATACGCAGTATTTT.

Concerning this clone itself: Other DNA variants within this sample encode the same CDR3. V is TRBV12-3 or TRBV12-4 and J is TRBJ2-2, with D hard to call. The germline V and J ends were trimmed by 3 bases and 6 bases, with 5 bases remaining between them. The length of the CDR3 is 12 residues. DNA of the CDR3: TGTGCCAGCAGTTTTATTCCCGGGGAGCTGTTTTTT. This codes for CASSFIPGELFF.

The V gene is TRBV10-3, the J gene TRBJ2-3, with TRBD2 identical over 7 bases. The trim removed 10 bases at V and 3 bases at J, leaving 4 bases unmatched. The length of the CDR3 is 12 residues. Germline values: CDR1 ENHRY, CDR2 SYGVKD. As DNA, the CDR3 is TGTGCCAGCGGGAGTGGTACAGATACGCAGTATTTT. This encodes CASGSGTDTQYF.

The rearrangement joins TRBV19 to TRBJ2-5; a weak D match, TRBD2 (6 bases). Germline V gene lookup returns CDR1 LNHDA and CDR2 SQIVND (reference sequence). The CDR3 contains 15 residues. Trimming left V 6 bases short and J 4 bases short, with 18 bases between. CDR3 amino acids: CASSARRGDVETQYF. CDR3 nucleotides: TGTGCCAGTAGCGCCAGGCGGGGAGACGTAGAGACCCAGTACTTC.

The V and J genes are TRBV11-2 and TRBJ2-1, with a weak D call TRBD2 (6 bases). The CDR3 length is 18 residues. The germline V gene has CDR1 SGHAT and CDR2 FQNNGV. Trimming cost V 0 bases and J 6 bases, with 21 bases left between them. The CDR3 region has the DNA TGTGCCAGCAGCTTAGATCGGGTCGGAGGGAGGCCGATCAATGAGCAGTTCTTC. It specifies CASSLDRVGGRPINEQFF.

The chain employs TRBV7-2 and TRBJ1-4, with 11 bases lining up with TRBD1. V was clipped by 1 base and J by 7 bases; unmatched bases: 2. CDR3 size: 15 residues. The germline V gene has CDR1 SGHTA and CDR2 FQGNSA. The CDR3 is CASSLVGTGGEKLFF. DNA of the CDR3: TGTGCCAGCAGCTTAGTGGGGACAGGGGGTGAAAAACTGTTTTTT.

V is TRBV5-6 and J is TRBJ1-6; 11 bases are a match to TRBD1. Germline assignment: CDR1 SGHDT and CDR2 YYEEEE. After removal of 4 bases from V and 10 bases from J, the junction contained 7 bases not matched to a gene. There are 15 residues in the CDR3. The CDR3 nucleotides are TGTGCCAGCAGCCTTATGGGACAGGGGGGGTCACCCCTCCACTTT. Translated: CASSLMGQGGSPLHF.

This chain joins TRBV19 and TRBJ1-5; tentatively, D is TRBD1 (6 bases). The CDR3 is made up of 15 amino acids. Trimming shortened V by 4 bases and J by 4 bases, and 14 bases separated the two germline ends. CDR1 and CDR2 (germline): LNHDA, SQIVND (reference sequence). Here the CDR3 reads CASSRGKQGNQPQHF. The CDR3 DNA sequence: TGTGCCAGTAGTAGGGGGAAACAGGGAAATCAGCCCCAGCATTTT.